Sequencing of this TCR beta chain was carried out in a study of T-cell reconstitution after alpha-beta-depleted transplantation in children. The V segment lost 0 bases and the J segment 5 bases; nucleotides outside the gene matches: 6. Germline lookup yields CDR1 DFQATT and CDR2 SNEGSKA (reference sequence). The CDR3 loop spans 14 amino acids. This clonotype was observed at least ten times. For TCRbeta, the library was prepared with unique molecular identifiers. A single record per CDR3 protein comes from TCRdb applying MiXCR to the PCR reads. The sample shows over 70,000 distinct CDR3 sequences, roughly an eighth of them seen only once.

The TCR originated in a human donor who donated a stem cell graft to a child with inherited bone marrow failure. This specimen consisted of PBMCs from the stem cell graft donor, obtained from the stem cell graft. This sequence joins TRBV20-1 and TRBJ2-5; the match to TRBD2 covers 7 bases. CDR3 sequence (DNA): TGCAGTGCTAGAGATCTCAAGGGAGGGGAGACCCAGTACTTC. Protein product: CSARDLKGGETQYF.